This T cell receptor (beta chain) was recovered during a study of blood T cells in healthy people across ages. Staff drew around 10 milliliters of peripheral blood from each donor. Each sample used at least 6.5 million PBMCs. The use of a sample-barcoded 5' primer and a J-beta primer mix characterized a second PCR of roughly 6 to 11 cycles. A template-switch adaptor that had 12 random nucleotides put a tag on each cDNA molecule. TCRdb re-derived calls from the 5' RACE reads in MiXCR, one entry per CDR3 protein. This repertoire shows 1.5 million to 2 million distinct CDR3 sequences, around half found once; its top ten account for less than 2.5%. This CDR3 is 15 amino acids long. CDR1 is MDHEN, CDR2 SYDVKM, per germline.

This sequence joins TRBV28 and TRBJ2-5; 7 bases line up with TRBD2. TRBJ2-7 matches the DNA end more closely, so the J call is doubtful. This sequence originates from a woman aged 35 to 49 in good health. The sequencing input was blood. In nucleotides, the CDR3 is TGTGCCAGCACCCAGGACGGGGGGTCAGGGTACGAGCAGTACTTC. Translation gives CASTQDGGSGYEQYF.